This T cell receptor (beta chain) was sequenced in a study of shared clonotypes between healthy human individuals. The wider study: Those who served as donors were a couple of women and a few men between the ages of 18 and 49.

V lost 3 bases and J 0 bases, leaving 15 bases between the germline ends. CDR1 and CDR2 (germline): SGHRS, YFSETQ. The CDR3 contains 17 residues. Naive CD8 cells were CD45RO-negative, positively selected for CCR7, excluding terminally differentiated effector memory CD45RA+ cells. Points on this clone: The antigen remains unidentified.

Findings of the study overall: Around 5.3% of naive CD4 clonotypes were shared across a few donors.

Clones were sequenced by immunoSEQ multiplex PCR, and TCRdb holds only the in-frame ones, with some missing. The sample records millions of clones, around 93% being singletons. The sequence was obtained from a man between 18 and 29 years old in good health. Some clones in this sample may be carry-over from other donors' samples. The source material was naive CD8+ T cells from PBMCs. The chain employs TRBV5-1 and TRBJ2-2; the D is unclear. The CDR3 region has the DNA TGCGCCAGCAGCTGGACCCCGATAAGGGCGAACACCGGGGAGCTGTTTTTT. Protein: CASSWTPIRANTGELFF.